Following are 5 T cell receptor beta chains from one sample sequenced in a study of early T cells in non-severe SARS-CoV-2 infection. TCRdb called the 5' RACE reads again in MiXCR, with one record for every CDR3 protein. The sample records more than 75,000 distinct CDR3 sequences, over 10% being singletons. Sequenced input: whole blood. The receptors were sampled from an adult who was a healthcare worker with PCR-confirmed SARS-CoV-2 infection or an uninfected control (not recorded which).

This clonotype has a count of ten or more. The rearrangement uses TRBV5-4 and TRBJ1-2, with 7 bases identical to TRBD1. This CDR3 is built from 15 residues. Losses at the gene ends were 4 bases for V and 6 bases for J; bases not matched to a gene: 12. CDR1 and CDR2 from the germline V gene are SGHNT and YYREEE (reference sequence). DNA of the CDR3: TGTGCCAGCAGCATTACTCGCAGGGGGGCAAATGGCTACACCTTC. Its protein is CASSITRRGANGYTF.

The chain joins TRBV6-6 to TRBJ1-5, with a tentative D call TRBD1 (6 bases). CDR3 length: 17 residues. The ends were cut back, 2 bases at V and 1 base at J, with 15 bases in the middle. Germline lookup yields CDR1 MNHNY and CDR2 SVGAGI (reference sequence). The CDR3, as DNA: TGTGCCAGCAGTTACCCCACGGGGGGGCCAAGCAATCAGCCCCAGCATTTT. This encodes CASSYPTGGPSNQPQHF.

This clonotype showed up just a few times. The chain uses TRBV6-6 and TRBJ1-5; D gene unclear. The V end was cut by 6 bases, the J end by 3 bases, with 3 bases between. The CDR3 consists of 11 residues. Germline V gene lookup returns CDR1 MNHNY and CDR2 SVGAGI (reference sequence). This CDR3 reads CASRDNQPQHF. The DNA of the CDR3 is TGTGCCAGCAGAGACAATCAGCCCCAGCATTTT.

The chain combines TRBV28 with TRBJ2-7, with D maybe TRBD1 (6 bases). Trimming shortened V by 5 bases and J by 5 bases, and 16 bases separated the two germline ends. The CDR3 spans 14 residues. From germline, CDR1 is MDHEN and CDR2 SYDVKM. The CDR3 region is CASSPAQGPHEQYF. CDR3 sequence (DNA): TGTGCCAGCAGTCCAGCACAGGGCCCCCACGAGCAGTACTTC.

The J gene is TRBJ2-1, the V gene TRBV14; D might be TRBD1 or TRBD2, each matching 5 bases. The CDR3 covers 14 residues. Looked up from germline, CDR1 is SGHDN and CDR2 is FVKESK. Trimming cost V 4 bases and J 2 bases, with 9 bases left between them. CDR3 sequence: CASSLGTPYNEQFF. The CDR3 DNA reads TGTGCCAGCAGCCTGGGGACGCCCTACAATGAGCAGTTCTTC.